This TCR beta chain was retrieved from a study of shared clonotypes between healthy human individuals (dated by TCRdb to 2018 to 2021). About the full investigation: The cohort comprised two women and three men aged 18 to 49 years. The study deeply sequenced blood TCR repertoires of about 5 healthy adults to estimate repertoire size and the extent of clonotype sharing between individuals. Different laboratories and diverse techniques were used to prepare libraries and sequence TCR repertoires, to increase sequencing depth and limit assay-specific biases. Leukapheresis yielded between about 0.8 and 8.9 billion PBMCs per donor. For each donor, three plates each were used for CD4 naive and CD4 memory, two plates were used for CD8 naive, and one plate was used for CD8 memory.

On this clone itself: The antigen this receptor binds is unknown. Per-base qualities were not stored, and no clone one base away is much larger.

The germline V gene encodes CDR1 SEHNR and CDR2 FQNEAQ (reference sequence). Its CDR3 holds 15 amino acids, cysteine through phenylalanine. The retained sequence is limited to the CDR3, 45 bases, with the frame set at the first base. The junction shows trimming of 5 bases on V and 4 bases on J, plus 17 bases between the germline ends. Using the deep immunoSEQ assay, multiplex PCR amplified TCR CDR3 regions from genomic DNA. Genomic DNA extracted from each cell subset was distributed evenly over all wells of several immunoSEQ 96-well plates, and each plate served as one replicate. For sorted subsets, around 200 ng genomic DNA, equal to approximately 30,000 T cell genomes, was loaded into each replicate PCR. Purified libraries were measured with a Qubit 3.0 fluorometer, size-checked on a Bioanalyzer 2100, and measured again with the KAPA Library Quantification kit. Every immunoSEQ 96-well plate was sequenced on a dedicated single-read 150-cycle Illumina NextSeq 550 flow cell. As for the original processing: The immunoSEQ output contained only junctional sequences without quality scores, so filtering could not match that applied to full-length reads. Sequences were annotated with PyIR, a Python wrapper for IgBLAST v1.9, and V/J genes and CDR3 were assigned using IMGT germline references. Reads with weak V/J assignments (E-value above 1e-6), missing CDR3, stop codons, out-of-frame junctions, or ambiguous translated residues were removed. A V3J clonotype was defined by an identical inferred V gene, J gene, and CDR3 amino acid sequence. Percentage overlap between repertoires was computed as shared unique clonotypes divided by the size of the smaller repertoire. RTK rarefaction, the Chao1 estimator, and Recon v2.1 estimates of unobserved clonotypes were used to assess repertoire richness. For all TCRbeta clonotypes obtained by the gDNA method from a few donors, generation probabilities were computed with OLGA. TCRdb retrieved this table from immuneACCESS and kept in-frame rearrangements only. Not all clones are present; in checked studies, unresolved V genes account for under half, and no reason is known for the remainder. The V and J calls and clone size were taken over from that table, and D and trimming were inferred from the DNA. In this sample the table shows over 950,000 clones, around three quarters of which occur a single time. 0.85% to 1% of the sample rests with the top ten.

General conclusions and limits of the study: Even with the large sequencing depth, rarefaction of the sorted-subset datasets indicated that sequencing was incomplete. Because the study included a small number of donors, the genetic and exposure-history diversity represented was limited. Estimated clonotype richness was generally larger for naive than for memory subsets. Based on pairwise subsampling, the degree of clonotype sharing among donors was expected to be affected by sequencing depth. Higher generation probabilities were observed for clonotypes shared by all four sorted-subset donors than for non-shared clonotypes. Sampling was limited to blood, and TCR repertoires in tissue likely differ from TCR repertoires in blood. Sharing across four donors was observed for approximately 5% of naive CD4, 3% to 4% of naive CD8, about 2.5% of memory CD4, and less than 0.45% of memory CD8 clonotypes.

The donors were healthy, HIV-negative adults with no recently reported acute infections or vaccinations. Only Caucasian adults living in Nashville, Tennessee, USA were represented among the donors. Magnetic negative selection was used to enrich CD4+ T cells, after which naive cells were positively selected on CD45RA and the negative fraction became the memory subset. Blood was obtained by leukapheresis, after which PBMCs were separated by Ficoll-Histopaque density gradient centrifugation and cryopreserved in liquid nitrogen vapor phase. Purity and quantity of every magnetically sorted T cell population were checked by analytical flow cytometry. Each sorted fraction had its genomic DNA isolated and then quantified by UV absorbance on a Nanodrop 2000c.

The V and J segments used are TRBV7-9 and TRBJ1-2, and the D gene may be TRBD1, 5 bases matching. Sequenced material: memory CD4+ T cells from PBMCs. What the cell subset or site label conveys for this sample: CD45RA-negative fraction. The clonotype originates from a man aged 18 to 35 in good health. Some clones in this sample may be carry-over from other donors' samples. The DNA reads TGTGCCAGCAGCATATCCGTAGGGGCCTCCTATGGCTACACCTTC. Its translation reads: CASSISVGASYGYTF.